A single sample is the source of the 28 T cell receptor beta chains below, sequenced in a study of CD8+ T cells in alopecia areata. Treatment given: oral pan-JAK inhibitor, 5-10 mg twice daily. RNA was isolated and reverse transcribed to cDNA, the sequencing template. Produced via immunoSEQ multiplex PCR; TCRdb's table is partial and in-frame only. This table holds about 190,000 clones, roughly three fifths found once. The specimen was CD4+ T cells sorted from blood, collected between weeks 47 and 50, from a patient treated with tofacitinib. The receptors here all came from a human donor with alopecia areata.

The chain carries TRBV5-6 and TRBJ2-1; 7 nucleotides line up with TRBD2. The CDR3 runs 13 residues. CDR1 is SGHDT and CDR2 is YYEEEE in the germline V gene. Unmatched junction bases numbered 5, after V lost 1 base and J lost 10 bases. CDR3 amino acids: CASSLNPGREQFF. CDR3 DNA sequence: TGTGCCAGCAGCTTGAACCCCGGGAGGGAGCAGTTCTTC.

The rearrangement uses TRBV2 and TRBJ1-2, with a weak D call TRBD1 (6 bases). CDR3 length: 14 amino acids. Germline CDR1 SNHLY, CDR2 FYNNEI. Trimming cost V 6 bases and J 7 bases, with 18 bases left between them. DNA for the CDR3: TGTGCCAGCAGGGAGAGGGGGGCGATACCTGGCTACACCTTC. Translating it yields CASRERGAIPGYTF.

The CDR3 is CASSYSKGFTEAFF. DNA of the CDR3: TGTGCCAGCAGTTACTCGAAGGGTTTCACTGAAGCTTTCTTT. This chain links TRBV6-5 with TRBJ1-1; D remains unclear. Looked up from germline, CDR1 is MNHEY and CDR2 is SVGAGI. Trimming removed 0 bases at V and 4 bases at J, with 9 bases between. The CDR3 loop spans 14 amino acids.

J is TRBJ2-2 and V is TRBV29-1, with TRBD1 identical over 7 bases. CDR1 SQVTM and CDR2 ANQGSEA come from the germline V gene. CDR3 length: 13 amino acids. J was trimmed by 7 bases and V by 3 bases; bases with no gene match: 5. Here the CDR3 DNA reads TGCAGCGTTGACTTGGGACAGTTCGGGGAGCTGTTTTTT. It translates to CSVDLGQFGELFF.

The V and J genes are TRBV4-3 and TRBJ1-1; 12 nucleotides match TRBD1. CDR3 length: 16 residues. In germline, CDR1 is LGHNA, CDR2 YSLEER. Unmatched junction bases numbered 7, after V lost 4 bases and J lost 4 bases. CDR3 coding DNA: TGCGCCAGCAGCCGGGACAGGGGGCCGGGGATCACTGAAGCTTTCTTT. Translation gives CASSRDRGPGITEAFF.

The rearrangement joins TRBV30 to TRBJ2-2; no reliable D call. The germline V gene has CDR1 GTSNPN and CDR2 SVGIG (reference sequence). Between the trimmed V and J ends, which lost 0 bases and 3 bases, there was a span of 5 bases. The CDR3 has 13 residues. The chain's CDR3 is CAWSVRDTGELFF. The CDR3 DNA is TGTGCCTGGAGTGTACGGGACACCGGGGAGCTGTTTTTT.

The genes are TRBV5-1 and TRBJ1-1; D remains unclear. V was shortened by 3 bases and J by 4 bases, with 10 bases between the two germline ends. The CDR3 has 13 residues. The germline V gene encodes CDR1 SGHRS and CDR2 YFSETQ. CDR3: CASSSQEFTEAFF. CDR3 nucleotide sequence: TGCGCCAGCAGCTCCCAGGAGTTCACTGAAGCTTTCTTT.

The chain combines TRBV29-1 with TRBJ2-1, with unresolved D. Germline assignment: CDR1 SQVTM and CDR2 ANQGSEA. This CDR3 contains 14 residues. V was shortened by 1 base and J by 0 bases, with 7 bases between the two germline ends. CDR3 nucleotides: TGCAGCGTTGAAGGACGGTACTCCTACAATGAGCAGTTCTTC. Its translation is CSVEGRYSYNEQFF.

The J gene is TRBJ2-1, the V gene TRBV15, with a tentative D call TRBD2 (5 bases). CDR1 is LNHNV, CDR2 YYDKDF, per germline (reference sequence). V lost 9 bases to trimming and J lost 4 bases, with 19 bases between them. The CDR3 loop spans 15 amino acids. The CDR3 loop reads CATIDSGSFYNEQFF. The CDR3 DNA sequence: TGTGCCACAATAGATTCGGGGTCCTTTTACAATGAGCAGTTCTTC.

This clone showed up just once. The J gene is TRBJ2-3, the V gene TRBV5-4; maybe TRBD2 (5 bases). The CDR3 is 16 residues long. V shed 1 base and J shed 2 bases, with 14 bases lying between them. Germline CDR1 is SGHNT and CDR2 is YYREEE (reference sequence). CDR3 nucleotides: TGTGCCAGCAGCTTGACGTCGGGGAGCTCCACAGATACGCAGTATTTT. It specifies CASSLTSGSSTDTQYF.

This clone is a singleton in its sample. The CDR3 protein is CSVAEGQVNSPLHF. The CDR3 bases are TGCAGCGTCGCTGAAGGGCAGGTTAATTCACCCCTCCACTTT. The V call is TRBV29-1, the J call TRBJ1-6; D is ambiguous. CDR3 size: 14 residues. Germline CDR1 SQVTM, CDR2 ANQGSEA. Deletions cut 6 bases from V and 6 bases from J, with 15 bases between.

This chain joins TRBV4-3 and TRBJ1-6; a weak D match, TRBD1 (6 bases). This CDR3 has 15 residues. Germline lookup yields CDR1 LGHNA and CDR2 YSLEER. Trimming removed 0 bases at V and 8 bases at J, with 11 bases between. The CDR3 loop is CASSQDQGPDSPLHF. The CDR3, as DNA: TGCGCCAGCAGCCAAGATCAGGGGCCAGATTCACCCCTCCACTTT.

The CDR3 is CASSLTSIYEQYF. Written as DNA, the CDR3 is TGTGCCAGCAGCCTTACCAGTATTTACGAGCAGTACTTC. The J gene is TRBJ2-7, the V gene TRBV16; D is uncertain. The CDR3 sequence is 13 residues long. Per germline, CDR1 KGHSY and CDR2 FQNENV. V lost 4 bases and J lost 4, with 11 bases in between.

This chain uses TRBV4-1 with TRBJ2-1; D is uncertain. The CDR3 extends over 15 amino acids. The germline V gene has CDR1 MGHRA and CDR2 YSYEKL. Between the trimmed V and J ends, which lost 5 bases and 2 bases, there was a span of 13 bases. CDR3 amino acids: CASSIDTDPYNEQFF. In DNA form, the CDR3 reads TGCGCCAGCAGCATCGACACCGATCCCTACAATGAGCAGTTCTTC.

The V gene is TRBV30, the J gene TRBJ1-1; D uncertain. CDR1 and CDR2 (germline): GTSNPN, SVGIG (reference sequence). The CDR3 runs 12 residues. V was clipped by 3 bases and J by 2 bases, with 7 bases between them. For the CDR3, the DNA is TGTGCCTGGAGCCACGCAAACACTGAAGCTTTCTTT. It encodes CAWSHANTEAFF. The variable domain in full, with the rest retrieved from reference TRBV30 and TRBJ1-1, is SQTIHQWPATLVQPVGSPLSLECTVEGTSNPNLYWYRQAAGRGLQLLFYSVGIGQISSEVPQNLSASRPQDRQFILSSKKLLLSDSGFYLCAWSHANTEAFFGQGTRLTVV.

The chain employs TRBV7-9 and TRBJ1-1; D is undetermined. The length of the CDR3 is 15 residues. CDR1 is SEHNR, CDR2 FQNEAQ, per germline (reference sequence). With 1 base removed from V and 4 bases from J, the gap between germline ends came to 13 bases. CDR3 sequence: CASSLVIGIGTEAFF. CDR3 DNA: TGTGCCAGCAGCTTAGTAATAGGAATCGGCACTGAAGCTTTCTTT.

This chain joins TRBV5-1 and TRBJ2-3; TRBD1 agrees at 7 bases. Unmatched junction bases numbered 12, after V lost 0 bases and J lost 2 bases. Germline V gives CDR1 SGHRS, CDR2 YFSETQ. This CDR3 contains 18 residues. CDR3 DNA sequence: TGCGCCAGCAGCTTGGGGCCGGTGACAGGGTCGACCACAGATACGCAGTATTTT. It is translated as CASSLGPVTGSTTDTQYF. Based on the CDR3 plus reference TRBV5-1 and TRBJ2-3, the full variable domain is KAGVTQTPRYLIKTRGQQVTLSCSPISGHRSVSWYQQTPGQGLQFLFEYFSETQRNKGNFPGRFSGRQFSNSRSEMNVSTLELGDSALYLCASSLGPVTGSTTDTQYFGPGTRLTVL.

This chain joins TRBV29-1 and TRBJ1-1; TRBD1 is a possible D gene (6 bases). The CDR3 loop spans 13 amino acids. The germline V gene encodes CDR1 SQVTM and CDR2 ANQGSEA. V was pared by 5 bases and J by 3 bases, with 13 bases between. The CDR3 spells CSVSRTEDTEAFF. The DNA for the CDR3 is TGCAGCGTTTCCAGGACAGAGGACACTGAAGCTTTCTTT.

There are a few counts of this clone. The sample holds other DNA sequences that translate to the same CDR3. The J gene is TRBJ2-3, the V gene TRBV7-2; D perhaps matches TRBD2 (6 bases). Per germline, CDR1 SGHTA and CDR2 FQGNSA. The V and J ends lost 2 bases and 3 bases respectively, with 9 bases between them. This CDR3 has 14 amino acids. The chain's CDR3 is CASSLQGGTDTQYF. The CDR3, as DNA: TGTGCCAGCAGCTTACAGGGAGGAACAGATACGCAGTATTTT.

The genes are TRBV27 and TRBJ2-1; TRBD2 aligns across 13 bases. The CDR3 is 15 residues long. Trimming took 5 bases from V and 5 from J; bases not matched to a gene: 3. Germline CDR1 and CDR2: MNHEY and SMNVEV (reference sequence). The CDR3 DNA follows: TGTGCCAGCAGTACCGGGACTAGCGGGGACAATGAGCAGTTCTTC. Translating gives CASSTGTSGDNEQFF.

As for this clone: At the DNA level, this CDR3 is encoded by other sequences in the same sample as well. The chain couples TRBV29-1 to TRBJ1-1; D gene unclear. The length of the CDR3 is 12 residues. Germline CDR1 SQVTM, CDR2 ANQGSEA. Trimming took off 4 bases at V and 1 base at J, with 7 bases between the two ends. CDR3 residues: CSVGEGNTEAFF. The CDR3 DNA reads as TGCAGCGTTGGAGAGGGGAACACTGAAGCTTTCTTT.

This sequence joins TRBV29-1 and TRBJ2-5; D not certain. The V and J ends lost 3 bases and 4 bases respectively, with 9 bases between them. Germline CDR1 is SQVTM and CDR2 is ANQGSEA. The CDR3 sequence is 12 residues long. CDR3 protein: CSVDAGPETQYF. The DNA for the CDR3 is TGCAGCGTTGATGCAGGTCCAGAGACCCAGTACTTC.

The rearrangement links TRBV30 to TRBJ2-7, with D unresolved. Trimming took off 2 bases at V and 2 bases at J, with 7 bases between the two ends. The CDR3 is 12 residues long. The germline gives CDR1 GTSNPN, CDR2 SVGIG (reference sequence). The CDR3 loop is CAWSTGAYEQYF. In DNA form, the CDR3 reads TGTGCCTGGAGTACGGGTGCCTACGAGCAGTACTTC.

In DNA form, the CDR3 reads TGCGCCAGCAGCCCCGATTTACCAAAGGGAGGAGAGTACGAGCAGTACTTC. Translation gives CASSPDLPKGGEYEQYF. The chain links TRBV5-1 to TRBJ2-7, with D tentatively TRBD2 (6 bases). The CDR3 has 17 amino acids. Trimming took off 4 bases at V and 4 bases at J, with 24 bases between the two ends. Germline V gene lookup returns CDR1 SGHRS and CDR2 YFSETQ. Combining the CDR3 with reference TRBV5-1 and TRBJ2-7 gives the whole variable domain KAGVTQTPRYLIKTRGQQVTLSCSPISGHRSVSWYQQTPGQGLQFLFEYFSETQRNKGNFPGRFSGRQFSNSRSEMNVSTLELGDSALYLCASSPDLPKGGEYEQYFGPGTRLTVT.

The chain couples TRBV7-9 to TRBJ1-6, with TRBD1 matching over 8 bases. Unmatched junction bases numbered 4, after V lost 3 bases and J lost 9 bases. This CDR3 spans 14 amino acids. Germline V CDR1 and CDR2: SEHNR, FQNEAQ (reference sequence). In DNA, the CDR3 is TGTGCCAGCAGCTTCGGACAGGGCGGTTCACCCCTCCACTTT. Its protein is CASSFGQGGSPLHF. Supplemented by reference TRBV7-9 and TRBJ1-6, the full variable domain reads DTGVSQNPRHKITKRGQNVTFRCDPISEHNRLYWYRQTLGQGPEFLTYFQNEAQLEKSRLLSDRFSAERPKGSFSTLEIQRTEQGDSAMYLCASSFGQGGSPLHFGNGTRLTVT.

This clone appeared a single time. The gene calls are TRBV6-1 and TRBJ2-7; no reliable D call. This CDR3 contains 12 residues. Germline CDR1 MNHNS, CDR2 SASEGT. Trimming shortened V by 5 bases and J by 3 bases, and 8 bases separated the two germline ends. CDR3 in amino acids: CASSPQRYEQYF. The CDR3 DNA reads TGTGCCAGCAGTCCTCAACGCTACGAGCAGTACTTC.

The rearrangement links TRBV5-1 to TRBJ1-5; unclear D gene. V lost 0 bases, J lost 4 bases, and 8 bases lay in between. The V gene's germline CDR1 is SGHRS and CDR2 YFSETQ. The CDR3 is 14 amino acids. CDR3 amino acids: CASSLEAGNQPQHF. CDR3 bases: TGCGCCAGCAGCTTGGAAGCGGGAAATCAGCCCCAGCATTTT. The full variable domain, with the rest looked up from reference TRBV5-1 and TRBJ1-5, is KAGVTQTPRYLIKTRGQQVTLSCSPISGHRSVSWYQQTPGQGLQFLFEYFSETQRNKGNFPGRFSGRQFSNSRSEMNVSTLELGDSALYLCASSLEAGNQPQHFGDGTRLSIL.

V is TRBV11-2 and J is TRBJ1-1, with TRBD1 identical over 7 bases. The V gene end was trimmed by 3 bases and the J gene end by 5 bases; junction bases not matched to a gene: 0. Germline V CDR1 and CDR2: SGHAT, FQNNGV. CDR3 length: 12 amino acids. CDR3 sequence (DNA): TGTGCCAGCAGCTTGACAGGGACTGAAGCTTTCTTT. The encoded protein is CASSLTGTEAFF. Full variable domain (rest looked up from reference TRBV11-2 and TRBJ1-1): EAGVAQSPRYKIIEKRQSVAFWCNPISGHATLYWYQQILGQGPKLLIQFQNNGVVDDSQLPKDRFSAERLKGVDSTLKIQPAKLEDSAVYLCASSLTGTEAFFGQGTRLTVV.